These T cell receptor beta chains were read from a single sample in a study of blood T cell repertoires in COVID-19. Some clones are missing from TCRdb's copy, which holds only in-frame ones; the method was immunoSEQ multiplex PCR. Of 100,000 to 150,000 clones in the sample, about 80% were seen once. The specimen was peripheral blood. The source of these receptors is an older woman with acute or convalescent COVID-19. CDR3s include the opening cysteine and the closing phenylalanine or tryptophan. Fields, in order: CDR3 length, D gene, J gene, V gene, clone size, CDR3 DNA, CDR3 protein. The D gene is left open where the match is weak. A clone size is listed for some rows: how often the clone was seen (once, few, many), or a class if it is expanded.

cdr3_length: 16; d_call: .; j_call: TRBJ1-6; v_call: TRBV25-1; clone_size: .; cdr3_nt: TGTGCCAGCAGTGATCGAACCGGGAGAGATAATTCACCCCTCCACTTT; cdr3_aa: CASSDRTGRDNSPLHF
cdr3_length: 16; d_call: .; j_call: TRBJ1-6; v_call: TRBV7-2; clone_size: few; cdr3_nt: TGTGCCAGCAGCTTAGGAGGAGGGTCGGGTAATTCACCCCTCCACTTT; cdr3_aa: CASSLGGGSGNSPLHF
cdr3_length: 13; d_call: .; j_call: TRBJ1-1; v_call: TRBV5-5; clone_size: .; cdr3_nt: TGTGCCAGCACTCCATACCGGGGAACTGAAGCTTTCTTT; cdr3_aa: CASTPYRGTEAFF
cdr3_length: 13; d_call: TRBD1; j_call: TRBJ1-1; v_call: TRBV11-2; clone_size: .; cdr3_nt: TGTGCCAGCAGGGGGACAGGGTTCCCTGAAGCTTTCTTT; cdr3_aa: CASRGTGFPEAFF
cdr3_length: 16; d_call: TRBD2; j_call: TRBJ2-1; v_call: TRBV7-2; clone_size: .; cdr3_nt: TGTGCCAGCAGCTCCCCGGGACTAGCGATCGCCAATGAGCAGTTCTTC; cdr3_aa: CASSSPGLAIANEQFF
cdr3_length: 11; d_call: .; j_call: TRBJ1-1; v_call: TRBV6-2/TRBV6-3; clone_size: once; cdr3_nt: TGTGCCAGCAGTACACAGGGAGAAGCTTTCTTT; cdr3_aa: CASSTQGEAFF
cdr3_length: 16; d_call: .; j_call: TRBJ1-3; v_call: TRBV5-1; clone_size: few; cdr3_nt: TGCGCCAGCAGCCTTTCTCCCCCGGGACTAGGAAACACCATATATTTT; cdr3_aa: CASSLSPPGLGNTIYF
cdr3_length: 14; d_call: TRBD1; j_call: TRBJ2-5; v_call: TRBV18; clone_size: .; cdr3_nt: TGTGCCAGCTCAAAACGGACAGGGCAAGAGACCCAGTACTTC; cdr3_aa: CASSKRTGQETQYF
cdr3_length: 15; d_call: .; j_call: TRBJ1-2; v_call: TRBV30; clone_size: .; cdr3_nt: TGTGCCTGGAGTGTAATAGCCCGCGACAGATATGGCTACACCTTC; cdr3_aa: CAWSVIARDRYGYTF
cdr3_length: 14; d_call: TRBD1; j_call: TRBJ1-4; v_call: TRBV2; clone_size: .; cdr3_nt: TGTGCCAGCTGTGGACAGGCGATTAATGAAAAACTGTTTTTT; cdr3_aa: CASCGQAINEKLFF
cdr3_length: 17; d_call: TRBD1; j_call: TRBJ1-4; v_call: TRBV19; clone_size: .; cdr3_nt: TGTGCCAGTAGTATATTGGGACAGGGATTTTCCGATGAAAAACTGTTTTTT; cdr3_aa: CASSILGQGFSDEKLFF
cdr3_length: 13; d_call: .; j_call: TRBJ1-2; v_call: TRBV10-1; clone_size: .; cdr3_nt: TGCGCCAGCAGTGCAGCCCTAGACTATGGCTACACCTTC; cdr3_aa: CASSAALDYGYTF
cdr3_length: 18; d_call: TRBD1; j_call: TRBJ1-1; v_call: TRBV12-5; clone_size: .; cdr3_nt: TGTGCTAGTGGTTTGGTAAACGGAAGGGACAGGCTGAACACTGAAGCTTTCTTT; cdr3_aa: CASGLVNGRDRLNTEAFF
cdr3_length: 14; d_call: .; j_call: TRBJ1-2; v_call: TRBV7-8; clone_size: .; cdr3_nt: TGTGCCAGCAGCTTAGCCCAGACAGGACCAGGCTACACCTTC; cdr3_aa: CASSLAQTGPGYTF
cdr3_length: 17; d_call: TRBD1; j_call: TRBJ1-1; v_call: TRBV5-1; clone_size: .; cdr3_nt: TGCGCCAGCAGCCCGAAGGTCGCCGGGACAGTAGAAGGTGAAGCTTTCTTT; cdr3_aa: CASSPKVAGTVEGEAFF
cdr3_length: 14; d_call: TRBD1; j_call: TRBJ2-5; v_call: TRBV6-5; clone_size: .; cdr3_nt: TGTGCCAGCAGAACAACAGGGGTAGGAGAGACCCAGTACTTC; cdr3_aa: CASRTTGVGETQYF
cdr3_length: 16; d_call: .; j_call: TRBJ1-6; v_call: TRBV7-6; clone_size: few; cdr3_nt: TGTGCCAGCAGCTTACAACCCCCAGATGTTTATTCACCCCTCCACTTT; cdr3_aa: CASSLQPPDVYSPLHF
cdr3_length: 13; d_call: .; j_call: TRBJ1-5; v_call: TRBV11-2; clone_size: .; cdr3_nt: TGTGCCAGCAGCCGTGACAGAAATCAGCCCCAGCATTTT; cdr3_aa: CASSRDRNQPQHF
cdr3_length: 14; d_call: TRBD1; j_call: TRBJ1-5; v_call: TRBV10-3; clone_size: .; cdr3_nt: TGTGCCACCTCGACAGGGGAGAGCAATCAGCCCCAGCATTTT; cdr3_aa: CATSTGESNQPQHF
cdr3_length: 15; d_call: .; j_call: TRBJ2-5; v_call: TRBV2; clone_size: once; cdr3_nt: TGTGCCAGCAGTGAAGGGTCCGCACGGTCAGAGACCCAGTACTTC; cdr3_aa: CASSEGSARSETQYF
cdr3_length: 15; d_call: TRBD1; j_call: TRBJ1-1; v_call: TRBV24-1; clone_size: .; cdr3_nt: TGTGCCACCAGTGGGACAGGGGAGCAAGGTCCTGAAGCTTTCTTT; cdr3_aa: CATSGTGEQGPEAFF
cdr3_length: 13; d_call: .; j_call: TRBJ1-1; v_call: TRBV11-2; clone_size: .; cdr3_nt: TGTGCCAGCAGCTTGGAGAGCTTCCAGGGAGCTTTCTTT; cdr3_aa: CASSLESFQGAFF
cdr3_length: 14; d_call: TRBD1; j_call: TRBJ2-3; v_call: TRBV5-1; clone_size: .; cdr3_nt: TGCGCCAGCAGCTTGGGACAGGGGGCAAATACGCAGTATTTT; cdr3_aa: CASSLGQGANTQYF
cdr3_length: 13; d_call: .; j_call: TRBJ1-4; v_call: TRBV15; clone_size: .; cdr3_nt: TGTGCCGCCGCCGGGACATATAATGAAAAACTGTTTTTT; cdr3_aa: CAAAGTYNEKLFF
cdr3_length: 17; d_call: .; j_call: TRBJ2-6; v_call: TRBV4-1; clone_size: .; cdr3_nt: TGCGCCAGCAGCCCGAAGGGTGGGAGCCCTGGGGCCAACGTCCTGACTTTC; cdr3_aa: CASSPKGGSPGANVLTF
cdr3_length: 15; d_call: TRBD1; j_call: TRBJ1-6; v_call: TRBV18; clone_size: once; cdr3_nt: TGTGCCAGCTCCTCCGGACAGGTGATTAATTCACCCCTCCACTTT; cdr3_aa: CASSSGQVINSPLHF
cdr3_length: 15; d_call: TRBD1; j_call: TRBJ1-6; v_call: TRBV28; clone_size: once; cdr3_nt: TGTGCCAGCAGGCCTGGGACAGGGATTCGGTCACCCCTCCACTTT; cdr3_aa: CASRPGTGIRSPLHF
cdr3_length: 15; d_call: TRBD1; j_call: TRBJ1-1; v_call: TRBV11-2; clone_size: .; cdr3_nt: TGTGCCAGCAGCATTCTGACAGGGATTAACACTGAAGCTTTCTTT; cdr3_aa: CASSILTGINTEAFF
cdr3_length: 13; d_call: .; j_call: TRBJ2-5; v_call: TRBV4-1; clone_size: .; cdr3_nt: TGCGCCAGCAGCTCGCTTTCAGTAGAGACCCAGTACTTC; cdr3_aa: CASSSLSVETQYF
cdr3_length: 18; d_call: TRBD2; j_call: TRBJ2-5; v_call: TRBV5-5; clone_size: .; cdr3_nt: TGTGCCAGCAGCTTGGCGGGGACTAGCGGGGGAATGGGAGAGACCCAGTACTTC; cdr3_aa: CASSLAGTSGGMGETQYF
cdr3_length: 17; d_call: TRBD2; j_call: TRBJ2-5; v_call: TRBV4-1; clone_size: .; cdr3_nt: TGCGCCAGCAGCCAAGACTCCTGGGAGGGGCCGGGAGAGACCCAGTACTTC; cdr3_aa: CASSQDSWEGPGETQYF
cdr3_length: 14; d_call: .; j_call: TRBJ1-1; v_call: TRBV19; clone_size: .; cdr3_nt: TGTGCCAGTACCTTTGGGGAGGCAGGGAGGCAAGCTTTCTTT; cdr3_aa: CASTFGEAGRQAFF
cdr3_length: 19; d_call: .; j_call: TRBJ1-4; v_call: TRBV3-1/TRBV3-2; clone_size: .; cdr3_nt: TGTGCCAGCAGCCCCCCGTTGAGACACCCGACCCGCGCTAATGAAAAACTGTTTTTT; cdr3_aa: CASSPPLRHPTRANEKLFF
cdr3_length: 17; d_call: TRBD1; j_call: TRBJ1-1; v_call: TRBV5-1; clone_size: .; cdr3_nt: TGCGCCAGCAGCTCTAATACAGGGGAGATTTGGAAAACTGAAGCTTTCTTT; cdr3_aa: CASSSNTGEIWKTEAFF
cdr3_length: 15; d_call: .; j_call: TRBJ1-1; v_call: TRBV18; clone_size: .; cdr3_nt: TGTGCCAGCTCGCCGGACTTAAATTTGTCTTTTGAAGCTTTCTTT; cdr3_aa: CASSPDLNLSFEAFF
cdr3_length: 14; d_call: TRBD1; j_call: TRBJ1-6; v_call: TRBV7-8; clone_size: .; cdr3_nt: TGTGCCAGCAGCTGGGACAGGGGGAGTTCACCCCTCCACTTT; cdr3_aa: CASSWDRGSSPLHF
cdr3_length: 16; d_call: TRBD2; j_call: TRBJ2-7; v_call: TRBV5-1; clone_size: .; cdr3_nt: TGCGCCAGCAGCTTCTTCGGGGGGGCGATACAGGGCGAGCAGTACTTC; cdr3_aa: CASSFFGGAIQGEQYF
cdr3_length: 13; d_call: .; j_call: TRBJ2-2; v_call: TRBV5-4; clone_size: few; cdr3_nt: TGTGCCAGCAGCTTGGGGGGAGTTCGGGAGCTGTTTTTT; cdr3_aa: CASSLGGVRELFF
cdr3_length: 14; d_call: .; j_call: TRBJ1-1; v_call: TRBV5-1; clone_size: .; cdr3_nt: TGCGCCAGCAGCTTAGCAGGGTCGGGCACTGAAGCTTTCTTT; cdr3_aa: CASSLAGSGTEAFF
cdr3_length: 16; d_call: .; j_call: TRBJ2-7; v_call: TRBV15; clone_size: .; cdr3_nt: TGTGCCACCAGCAGAGGGGCCCCACAGACCTCCTACGAGCAGTACTTC; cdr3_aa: CATSRGAPQTSYEQYF
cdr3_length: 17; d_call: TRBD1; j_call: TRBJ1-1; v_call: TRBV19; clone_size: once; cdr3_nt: TGTGCCAGTAGTAGACCCCCGGGACAGACCATGAACACTGAAGCTTTCTTT; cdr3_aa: CASSRPPGQTMNTEAFF
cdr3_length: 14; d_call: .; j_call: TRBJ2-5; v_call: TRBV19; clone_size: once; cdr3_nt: TGTGCCAGTAGTCTACTAGCTCTGGACGAGACCCAGTACTTC; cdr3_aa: CASSLLALDETQYF
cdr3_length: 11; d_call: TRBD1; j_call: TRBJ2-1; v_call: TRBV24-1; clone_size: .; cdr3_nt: TGTGCCACAGAGACAGGGTATGAGCAGTTCTTC; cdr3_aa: CATETGYEQFF
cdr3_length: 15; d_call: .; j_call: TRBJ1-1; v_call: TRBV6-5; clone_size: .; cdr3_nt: TGTGCCAGCAGTACCCGAGGGAGTGCGAACACTGAAGCTTTCTTT; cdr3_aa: CASSTRGSANTEAFF
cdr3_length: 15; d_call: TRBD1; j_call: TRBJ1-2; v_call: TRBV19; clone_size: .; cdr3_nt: TGTGCCAGTAGTGGCCGGACAGGGGTTAACTATGGCTACACCTTC; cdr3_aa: CASSGRTGVNYGYTF
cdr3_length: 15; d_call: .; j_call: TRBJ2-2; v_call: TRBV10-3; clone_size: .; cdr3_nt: TGTGCCATCAAGGCCGGAGGGACGAACACCGGGGAGCTGTTTTTT; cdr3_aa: CAIKAGGTNTGELFF
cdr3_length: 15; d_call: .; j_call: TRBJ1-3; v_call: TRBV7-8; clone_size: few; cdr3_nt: TGTGCCAGCAGCTTAGAGACAATACCTGGAAACACCATATATTTT; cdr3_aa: CASSLETIPGNTIYF
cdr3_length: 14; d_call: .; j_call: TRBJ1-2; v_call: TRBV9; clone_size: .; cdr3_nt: TGTGCCAGCAGCGAACTCGACAGTAACTATGGCTACACCTTC; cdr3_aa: CASSELDSNYGYTF
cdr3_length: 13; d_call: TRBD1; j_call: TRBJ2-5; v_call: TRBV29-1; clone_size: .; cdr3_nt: TGCAGCGTTGGGGGGACAGCCCAAGAGACCCAGTACTTC; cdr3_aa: CSVGGTAQETQYF
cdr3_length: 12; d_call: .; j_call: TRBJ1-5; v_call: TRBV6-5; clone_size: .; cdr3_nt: TGTGCCAGCAGTCGAGGGAATCAGCCCCAGCATTTT; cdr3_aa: CASSRGNQPQHF
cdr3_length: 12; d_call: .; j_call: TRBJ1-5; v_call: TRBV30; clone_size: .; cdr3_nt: TGTGCCTGGAGTGTACCAGGTCAGCCCCAGCATTTT; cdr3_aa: CAWSVPGQPQHF
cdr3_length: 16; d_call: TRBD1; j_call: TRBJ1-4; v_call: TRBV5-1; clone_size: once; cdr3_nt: TGCGCCAGCAGCAGGGACAGGATTGCAACTAATGAAAAACTGTTTTTT; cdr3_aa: CASSRDRIATNEKLFF
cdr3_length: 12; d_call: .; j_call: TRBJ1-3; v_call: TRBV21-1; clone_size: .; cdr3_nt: TGTGCCACACAGGGAACTGGAAACACCATATATTTT; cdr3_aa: CATQGTGNTIYF
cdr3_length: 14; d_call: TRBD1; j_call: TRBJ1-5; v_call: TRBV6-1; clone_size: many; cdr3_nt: TGTGCCAGCAGTGAGATGAGGGGGCGGCAGCCCCAGCATTTT; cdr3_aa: CASSEMRGRQPQHF
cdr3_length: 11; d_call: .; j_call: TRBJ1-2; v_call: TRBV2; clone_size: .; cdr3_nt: TGTGCCAGCAGTGAGGTACAGGGCTACACCTTC; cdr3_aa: CASSEVQGYTF
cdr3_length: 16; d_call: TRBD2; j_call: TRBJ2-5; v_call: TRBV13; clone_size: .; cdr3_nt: TGTGCCAGCAGCCCCCGGGAGACTGAGCGGGAAAAGACCCAGTACTTC; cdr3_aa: CASSPRETEREKTQYF
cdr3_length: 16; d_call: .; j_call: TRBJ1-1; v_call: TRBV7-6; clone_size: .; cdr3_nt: TGTGCCAGCAGCCACCCGCTTTCACAGCCAAGAGCTGAAGCTTTCTTT; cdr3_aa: CASSHPLSQPRAEAFF
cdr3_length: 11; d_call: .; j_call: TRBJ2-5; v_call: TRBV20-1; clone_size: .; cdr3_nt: TGCAGTGCTGGGCCCCCCGAGACCCAGTACTTC; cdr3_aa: CSAGPPETQYF
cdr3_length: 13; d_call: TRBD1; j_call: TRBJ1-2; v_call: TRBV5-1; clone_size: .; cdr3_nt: TGCGCCAGCAGCACGGGACAGGTATATGGCTACACCTTC; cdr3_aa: CASSTGQVYGYTF
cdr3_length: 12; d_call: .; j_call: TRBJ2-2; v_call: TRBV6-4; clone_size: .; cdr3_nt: TGTGCCAGCAGTGACTTAACCGGGGAGCTGTTTTTT; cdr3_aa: CASSDLTGELFF